This T cell receptor beta chain originates from a study of neoadjuvant nivolumab and ipilimumab in lung cancer. Study observations and caveats: Only two of four nivolumab-treated tumors gained richness and clonality by surgery.

Method: immunoSEQ multiplex PCR; TCRdb's copy keeps in-frame clones and lacks some. The profile shows 25,000 to 35,000 clones, 90% of them singletons. A word on this clone: Its antigen is unknown.

Germline assignment: CDR1 SGHKS and CDR2 YYEKEE (reference sequence). V lost 2 bases and J lost 0, with 8 bases in between. The CDR3 sequence is 14 residues long. The chain has TRBV5-5 and TRBJ1-1, with no clear D. This sequence originates from an adult with non-small cell lung cancer. The sample was peripheral blood, taken after neoadjuvant nivolumab, alone or with ipilimumab, at or shortly before surgery. The CDR3 DNA reads TGTGCCAGCAGCTTCGTCAGTATGAACACTGAAGCTTTCTTT. Its protein is CASSFVSMNTEAFF.